The clone carrying this T cell receptor beta chain was detected ten times or more. Its antigen is unknown. A much larger clone differs by one base, so this may be a read error. Patients in the hyperthyroidism group, adults aged 18 to 65, were newly diagnosed, under 2 months' duration. Pregnancy or lactation, uncontrolled infections and other autoimmune diseases were grounds for excluding patients. Symptoms, serum thyroxine and TRAb, thyroid ultrasound, and orbital computed tomography formed the diagnostic basis. Amplification from RNA transcripts yielded the TCR beta CDR3 regions. The library came from an HTBI-primed first-round RT-PCR and a second-round multiplex PCR. TCRdb itself ran the multiplex PCR reads through MiXCR, one entry per CDR3 protein. Of some 360,000 distinct CDR3 sequences in the sample, about a sixth were seen once. The sample originates from a study of Graves' ophthalmopathy and Graves' hyperthyroidism. Points from the study as a whole: The majority of expanded thyroid clonotypes above 0.001 frequency also occurred in blood.

The V and J ends lost 6 bases and 5 bases respectively, with 19 bases between them. The CDR3 covers 15 residues. CDR1 MDHEN and CDR2 SYDVKM come from the germline V gene. The TCR sequence derives from an adult woman with stable Graves' hyperthyroidism. The chain employs TRBV28 and TRBJ1-2; D gene uncertain. The sample was peripheral blood. CDR3 in DNA: TGTGCCAGCAGCACTGACCGACGGACCCTATATGGCTACACCTTC. This translates into CASSTDRRTLYGYTF.